This T cell receptor (beta chain) originates from a study of early T cells in non-severe SARS-CoV-2 infection. Looking at the study overall: With bulk RNA from unsorted whole blood as input, sequencing yielded unpaired chains. Whole-study findings and limits: Database matching using VDJdb favored anti-spike CD8 responses, with private and CD4 specificities left missing.

As for this clonotype: Its matching antigen is unknown. Since a much larger clone is just one base distant, this may be a read error.

Germline V lookup: CDR1 MDHEN, CDR2 SYDVKM. The V end lost 6 bases, the J end lost 7 bases, and 15 bases lay between the germline ends. The CDR3 consists of 13 residues. The protocol attached unique molecular identifiers to individual cDNA molecules. Each CDR3 protein gets one entry after TCRdb re-called the 5' RACE reads with MiXCR. The sample contains about 100,000 distinct CDR3 sequences, around 13% of which appear only once. Specimen: whole blood. This chain links TRBV28 with TRBJ2-5, with D perhaps being TRBD1 or TRBD2 (5 bases each). The clonotype comes from an adult who was a healthcare worker with PCR-confirmed SARS-CoV-2 infection or an uninfected control (not recorded which). The CDR3 spells CASRGVSRGTQYF. The DNA of the CDR3 is TGTGCCAGCAGGGGAGTGTCTAGGGGGACCCAGTACTTC.